These T cell receptor beta chains were read from a single sample in a study of CD8 T cells in ankylosing spondylitis. TCRdb analysed the 5' RACE reads with MiXCR anew, one entry per CDR3 protein. The sample holds 350,000 to 400,000 distinct CDR3 sequences; more than 20% are singletons and the top ten take around 12%. The sample was blood, either unsorted or a sorted T cell fraction (not recorded which). These receptor sequences come from a male donor with ankylosing spondylitis or in good health (not recorded which). CDR3s include the opening cysteine and the closing phenylalanine or tryptophan. Each record gives: clone size, CDR3 length, J gene, D gene, V gene, CDR3 protein, CDR3 DNA. The D gene is left open where the match is weak. For some rows the clone size is stated as once, few or many, or as a class when expanded; others skip it.

clone size: few; CDR3 length: 14; J gene: TRBJ1-2; D gene: NA; V gene: TRBV30; CDR3 protein: CAWSGADLNYGYTF; CDR3 DNA: TGTGCCTGGAGTGGGGCAGACCTTAACTATGGCTACACCTTC
clone size: NA; CDR3 length: 15; J gene: TRBJ2-5; D gene: NA; V gene: TRBV4-1; CDR3 protein: CASSPEEGLGETQYF; CDR3 DNA: TGCGCCAGCAGCCCTGAAGAAGGCCTCGGAGAGACCCAGTACTTC
clone size: NA; CDR3 length: 15; J gene: TRBJ2-7; D gene: TRBD2; V gene: TRBV4-2; CDR3 protein: CASSQLSGETYEQYF; CDR3 DNA: TGTGCCAGCAGCCAACTCAGCGGGGAGACCTACGAGCAGTACTTC
clone size: few; CDR3 length: 13; J gene: TRBJ2-3; D gene: NA; V gene: TRBV6-1; CDR3 protein: CASSEGYADTQYF; CDR3 DNA: TGTGCCAGCAGTGAAGGATACGCAGATACGCAGTATTTT
clone size: many; CDR3 length: 15; J gene: TRBJ2-3; D gene: TRBD2; V gene: TRBV6-4; CDR3 protein: CASSPERGGTDTQYF; CDR3 DNA: TGTGCCAGCAGTCCCGAGCGGGGGGGCACAGATACGCAGTATTTT
clone size: few; CDR3 length: 14; J gene: TRBJ1-1; D gene: NA; V gene: TRBV7-8; CDR3 protein: CASSLVGTNPEAFF; CDR3 DNA: TGTGCCAGCAGCTTAGTTGGCACTAACCCTGAAGCTTTCTTT
clone size: few; CDR3 length: 14; J gene: TRBJ2-7; D gene: TRBD2; V gene: TRBV7-9; CDR3 protein: CASSLRGLAHEQYF; CDR3 DNA: TGTGCCAGCAGCTTAAGGGGACTAGCGCACGAGCAGTACTTC
clone size: once; CDR3 length: 19; J gene: TRBJ2-1; D gene: NA; V gene: TRBV11-1; CDR3 protein: CASSLEIGVLLKSYNEQFF; CDR3 DNA: TGTGCCAGCAGCTTAGAAATCGGAGTCCTCCTAAAAAGCTACAATGAGCAGTTCTTC
clone size: NA; CDR3 length: 13; J gene: TRBJ1-2; D gene: NA; V gene: TRBV20-1; CDR3 protein: CSAEGSANYGYTF; CDR3 DNA: TGCAGTGCCGAGGGTTCCGCTAACTATGGCTACACCTTC
clone size: few; CDR3 length: 12; J gene: TRBJ1-1; D gene: TRBD1; V gene: TRBV29-1; CDR3 protein: CSVVGRDREAFF; CDR3 DNA: TGCAGCGTTGTTGGTCGCGACAGGGAGGCTTTCTTT
clone size: few; CDR3 length: 13; J gene: TRBJ2-5; D gene: TRBD1; V gene: TRBV20-1; CDR3 protein: CSASPGGPETQYF; CDR3 DNA: TGCAGTGCTAGCCCAGGGGGCCCTGAGACCCAGTACTTC
clone size: few; CDR3 length: 14; J gene: TRBJ2-3; D gene: TRBD1; V gene: TRBV12-3/TRBV12-4; CDR3 protein: CASSRDSPTDTQYF; CDR3 DNA: TGTGCCAGCAGCAGGGACAGTCCCACAGATACGCAGTATTTT
clone size: few; CDR3 length: 13; J gene: TRBJ2-7; D gene: NA; V gene: TRBV10-3; CDR3 protein: CAISDVRPYEQYF; CDR3 DNA: TGTGCCATCAGTGATGTGCGGCCTTACGAGCAGTACTTC
clone size: few; CDR3 length: 17; J gene: TRBJ2-3; D gene: NA; V gene: TRBV5-5; CDR3 protein: CASSLEGAGAFTDTQYF; CDR3 DNA: TGTGCCAGCAGCCTGGAGGGGGCGGGGGCCTTCACAGATACGCAGTATTTT
clone size: NA; CDR3 length: 14; J gene: TRBJ2-7; D gene: NA; V gene: TRBV4-1; CDR3 protein: CASSQTGKTYEQYF; CDR3 DNA: TGCGCCAGCAGCCAAACAGGGAAGACCTACGAGCAGTACTTC
clone size: few; CDR3 length: 14; J gene: TRBJ2-3; D gene: TRBD1; V gene: TRBV7-9; CDR3 protein: CASSPRTGADTQYF; CDR3 DNA: TGTGCCAGCAGCCCCCGGACAGGGGCAGATACGCAGTATTTT
clone size: few; CDR3 length: 14; J gene: TRBJ2-3; D gene: NA; V gene: TRBV12-3/TRBV12-4; CDR3 protein: CASTPLPSTDTQYF; CDR3 DNA: TGTGCCAGCACCCCCCTCCCTAGCACAGATACGCAGTATTTT
clone size: NA; CDR3 length: 12; J gene: TRBJ2-1; D gene: NA; V gene: TRBV25-1; CDR3 protein: CASSGRDNEQFF; CDR3 DNA: TGTGCCAGCAGTGGCAGAGACAATGAGCAGTTCTTC
clone size: NA; CDR3 length: 16; J gene: TRBJ2-1; D gene: TRBD2; V gene: TRBV7-2; CDR3 protein: CASRQPPGTSANEQFF; CDR3 DNA: TGTGCCAGCAGACAGCCCCCCGGGACTAGCGCAAATGAGCAGTTCTTC
clone size: few; CDR3 length: 14; J gene: TRBJ2-1; D gene: NA; V gene: TRBV12-3/TRBV12-4; CDR3 protein: CASINRDGSNEQFF; CDR3 DNA: TGTGCCAGCATCAACCGGGACGGAAGCAATGAGCAGTTCTTC
clone size: few; CDR3 length: 14; J gene: TRBJ2-2; D gene: NA; V gene: TRBV3-1; CDR3 protein: CASSQTENTGELFF; CDR3 DNA: TGTGCCAGCAGCCAAACGGAGAACACCGGGGAGCTGTTTTTT
clone size: NA; CDR3 length: 13; J gene: TRBJ1-2; D gene: NA; V gene: TRBV10-2; CDR3 protein: CASSELGGYGYTF; CDR3 DNA: TGCGCCAGCAGTGAGTTGGGGGGCTATGGCTACACCTTC
clone size: NA; CDR3 length: 13; J gene: TRBJ2-7; D gene: NA; V gene: TRBV14; CDR3 protein: CASSDGLPYEQYF; CDR3 DNA: TGTGCCAGCAGCGACGGCCTCCCCTACGAGCAGTACTTC
clone size: NA; CDR3 length: 18; J gene: TRBJ2-7; D gene: TRBD1; V gene: TRBV3-1; CDR3 protein: CASSQGKRDSRSSYEQYF; CDR3 DNA: TGTGCCAGCAGCCAAGGGAAGAGGGACAGTCGTAGCTCCTACGAGCAGTACTTC
clone size: NA; CDR3 length: 15; J gene: TRBJ2-7; D gene: TRBD1; V gene: TRBV2; CDR3 protein: CASINSPTGGYEQYF; CDR3 DNA: TGTGCCAGCATTAACAGCCCTACAGGGGGATACGAGCAGTACTTC
clone size: NA; CDR3 length: 15; J gene: TRBJ2-7; D gene: TRBD1; V gene: TRBV6-1; CDR3 protein: CASSHLGQGRNEQYF; CDR3 DNA: TGTGCCAGCAGCCACTTGGGACAGGGTCGCAACGAGCAGTACTTC
clone size: NA; CDR3 length: 14; J gene: TRBJ2-7; D gene: NA; V gene: TRBV10-2; CDR3 protein: CASRPSSSPYEQNF; CDR3 DNA: TGCGCCAGCAGACCGTCTAGTTCCCCCTACGAGCAGAACTTC
clone size: NA; CDR3 length: 15; J gene: TRBJ2-7; D gene: TRBD1; V gene: TRBV10-3; CDR3 protein: CAISGIGQAAYEQYF; CDR3 DNA: TGTGCCATCAGTGGGATAGGACAGGCCGCCTACGAGCAGTACTTC
clone size: few; CDR3 length: 14; J gene: TRBJ2-2; D gene: TRBD1; V gene: TRBV14; CDR3 protein: CASSQDRVGGELFF; CDR3 DNA: TGTGCCAGCAGCCAGGACAGGGTCGGCGGGGAGCTGTTTTTT
clone size: NA; CDR3 length: 14; J gene: TRBJ2-7; D gene: TRBD2; V gene: TRBV6-2/TRBV6-3; CDR3 protein: CASSRRGVSGEQYF; CDR3 DNA: TGTGCCAGCAGCCGACGGGGGGTGAGCGGCGAGCAGTACTTC
clone size: NA; CDR3 length: 15; J gene: TRBJ1-2; D gene: NA; V gene: TRBV21-1; CDR3 protein: CASSYRTEANYGYTF; CDR3 DNA: TGTGCCAGCAGCTACCGGACGGAAGCTAACTATGGCTACACCTTC
clone size: NA; CDR3 length: 15; J gene: TRBJ2-7; D gene: NA; V gene: TRBV5-1; CDR3 protein: CASSQKQGPSYEQYF; CDR3 DNA: TGCGCCAGCAGCCAAAAGCAGGGGCCCTCCTACGAGCAGTACTTC
clone size: few; CDR3 length: 12; J gene: TRBJ2-7; D gene: NA; V gene: TRBV11-2; CDR3 protein: CASRSTGLGQYF; CDR3 DNA: TGTGCCAGCAGGTCTACAGGATTAGGGCAGTACTTC
clone size: NA; CDR3 length: 14; J gene: TRBJ1-1; D gene: NA; V gene: TRBV29-1; CDR3 protein: CSVAGGAMNTEAFF; CDR3 DNA: TGCAGCGTTGCGGGGGGGGCTATGAACACTGAAGCTTTCTTT
clone size: few; CDR3 length: 15; J gene: TRBJ2-1; D gene: NA; V gene: TRBV10-1; CDR3 protein: CASSNRRLGTDQQFF; CDR3 DNA: TGCGCCAGCAGTAACCGACGGCTTGGGACGGACCAGCAGTTCTTC
clone size: NA; CDR3 length: 14; J gene: TRBJ2-7; D gene: TRBD1; V gene: TRBV6-5; CDR3 protein: CASSFTQGAREQYF; CDR3 DNA: TGTGCCAGCAGTTTTACACAGGGGGCTCGGGAGCAGTACTTC
clone size: NA; CDR3 length: 14; J gene: TRBJ2-1; D gene: TRBD2; V gene: TRBV4-1; CDR3 protein: CASSQPVKRGEQFF; CDR3 DNA: TGCGCCAGCAGCCAACCCGTTAAGCGGGGAGAGCAGTTCTTC
clone size: NA; CDR3 length: 13; J gene: TRBJ1-5; D gene: NA; V gene: TRBV12-5; CDR3 protein: CASGLGSNQPQHF; CDR3 DNA: TGTGCTAGTGGTTTGGGTAGCAATCAGCCCCAGCATTTT
clone size: few; CDR3 length: 18; J gene: TRBJ2-6; D gene: NA; V gene: TRBV21-1; CDR3 protein: CASNWRDSFPSGANVLTF; CDR3 DNA: TGTGCCAGCAACTGGAGGGACAGTTTTCCTTCCGGGGCCAACGTCCTGACTTTC
clone size: NA; CDR3 length: 14; J gene: TRBJ2-5; D gene: NA; V gene: TRBV15; CDR3 protein: CATRGLGVEETQYF; CDR3 DNA: TGTGCCACCAGAGGGTTAGGGGTTGAAGAGACCCAGTACTTC
clone size: few; CDR3 length: 15; J gene: TRBJ2-2; D gene: NA; V gene: TRBV27; CDR3 protein: CASSLSDSYTGELFF; CDR3 DNA: TGTGCCAGCAGTTTATCGGACAGCTATACCGGGGAGCTGTTTTTT
clone size: NA; CDR3 length: 13; J gene: TRBJ2-7; D gene: NA; V gene: TRBV20-1; CDR3 protein: CSARDLIDSEQYF; CDR3 DNA: TGCAGTGCTAGAGATCTGATAGATTCCGAGCAGTACTTC
clone size: NA; CDR3 length: 14; J gene: TRBJ1-2; D gene: TRBD1; V gene: TRBV20-1; CDR3 protein: CSARDMDRVNGYTF; CDR3 DNA: TGCAGTGCTAGAGATATGGACAGGGTGAATGGCTACACCTTC
clone size: few; CDR3 length: 14; J gene: TRBJ1-5; D gene: NA; V gene: TRBV12-3/TRBV12-4; CDR3 protein: CASSLAPYNQPQHF; CDR3 DNA: TGTGCCAGCAGTTTAGCCCCTTACAATCAGCCCCAGCATTTT
clone size: NA; CDR3 length: 15; J gene: TRBJ2-7; D gene: TRBD1; V gene: TRBV15; CDR3 protein: CATSKGQTSSYEQYF; CDR3 DNA: TGTGCCACCAGCAAGGGACAGACAAGCTCCTACGAGCAGTACTTC
clone size: few; CDR3 length: 13; J gene: TRBJ1-1; D gene: NA; V gene: TRBV20-1; CDR3 protein: CSARGRMNTEAFF; CDR3 DNA: TGCAGTGCTAGAGGCAGAATGAACACTGAAGCTTTCTTT
clone size: few; CDR3 length: 16; J gene: TRBJ2-1; D gene: NA; V gene: TRBV28; CDR3 protein: CASIAGESSSYNEQFF; CDR3 DNA: TGTGCCAGCATAGCAGGCGAGTCGAGCTCCTACAATGAGCAGTTCTTC
clone size: NA; CDR3 length: 15; J gene: TRBJ2-3; D gene: NA; V gene: TRBV12-3/TRBV12-4; CDR3 protein: CASSSLGAALDTQYF; CDR3 DNA: TGTGCCAGCAGTTCGTTAGGGGCAGCGTTGGATACGCAGTATTTT
clone size: NA; CDR3 length: 16; J gene: TRBJ2-3; D gene: NA; V gene: TRBV7-8; CDR3 protein: CASSLFVRDQADTQYF; CDR3 DNA: TGTGCCAGCAGCTTATTCGTGAGGGATCAGGCAGATACGCAGTATTTT
clone size: few; CDR3 length: 16; J gene: TRBJ2-7; D gene: TRBD1; V gene: TRBV2; CDR3 protein: CASSEGWGQGAYEQYF; CDR3 DNA: TGTGCCAGCAGTGAAGGTTGGGGACAGGGCGCCTACGAGCAGTACTTC
clone size: few; CDR3 length: 16; J gene: TRBJ2-1; D gene: TRBD2; V gene: TRBV5-5; CDR3 protein: CASSLEVAGGYNEQFF; CDR3 DNA: TGTGCCAGCAGCTTGGAGGTAGCGGGGGGGTACAATGAGCAGTTCTTC
clone size: NA; CDR3 length: 12; J gene: TRBJ1-2; D gene: NA; V gene: TRBV12-3/TRBV12-4; CDR3 protein: CASGLLPGGYTF; CDR3 DNA: TGTGCCAGCGGCCTCTTACCCGGAGGCTACACCTTC
clone size: few; CDR3 length: 12; J gene: TRBJ2-7; D gene: TRBD1; V gene: TRBV29-1; CDR3 protein: CSVTGGTYEQYF; CDR3 DNA: TGCAGCGTGACAGGGGGGACATACGAGCAGTACTTC
clone size: NA; CDR3 length: 15; J gene: TRBJ2-7; D gene: TRBD2; V gene: TRBV7-9; CDR3 protein: CASSPLLAATYEQYF; CDR3 DNA: TGTGCCAGCAGCCCCCTACTAGCGGCGACCTACGAGCAGTACTTC